The 24 T cell receptor beta chains below were found in one sample sequenced in a study of PD-1 blockade in classical Hodgkin lymphoma. Autologous stem cell transplantation was followed by relapse in every patient, and brentuximab vedotin exposure varied. Profiled with immunoSEQ multiplex PCR; TCRdb holds only in-frame clones, not every one. Of over 70,000 clones in the sample, roughly 90% were seen once. The sequenced sample was peripheral blood mononuclear cells (PBMCs), obtained at baseline. These receptor sequences come from a human donor with classical Hodgkin lymphoma.

The rearrangement uses TRBV7-2 and TRBJ1-4; D gene unclear. This CDR3 is 16 amino acids long. Trimming left V 1 base short and J 0 bases short, with 9 bases between. The germline CDR1 and CDR2 sequences are SGHTA and FQGNSA. CDR3 sequence reads: CASSLDTAATNEKLFF. For the CDR3, the DNA is TGTGCCAGCAGCTTAGACACCGCTGCAACTAATGAAAAACTGTTTTTT.

V usage is TRBV27 and J usage is TRBJ1-6; tentative D call: TRBD1 (5 bases). The CDR3 consists of 14 residues. Germline loops: CDR1 MNHEY, CDR2 SMNVEV (reference sequence). V was trimmed by 5 bases and J by 6 bases, leaving 11 bases between them. The CDR3 region has the DNA TGTGCCAGCAGTGCAGACAGCCTTAATTCACCCCTCCACTTT. It specifies CASSADSLNSPLHF.

The chain couples TRBV6-5 to TRBJ1-1; TRBD1 is a possible D gene (5 bases). The CDR3 length is 15 residues. Trimming stripped 6 bases from V and 2 bases from J, with 16 bases between. Germline V gene data show CDR1 as MNHEY and CDR2 as SVGAGI. In DNA, the CDR3 is TGTGCCAGCAGGAAGGGGACTGCGGGAAACACTGAAGCTTTCTTT. Protein: CASRKGTAGNTEAFF.

The CDR3, as DNA: TGTGCCTGGGACAGGGAAGTGACAGATACGCAGTATTTT. Protein: CAWDREVTDTQYF. This chain links TRBV30 with TRBJ2-3; 7 bases fit TRBD1. Germline trimming cut 5 bases from V and 3 bases from J; bases unmatched to any gene: 5. Germline CDR1 GTSNPN, CDR2 SVGIG (reference sequence). This CDR3 has 13 amino acids.

The gene calls are TRBV9 and TRBJ1-3; weak D call: TRBD1 (6 bases). V gave up 2 bases and J gave up 9 bases, with 15 bases separating them. The CDR3 is 14 residues long. Per the germline V gene, CDR1 is SGDLS and CDR2 is YYNGEE. CDR3 DNA: TGTGCCAGCAGCGTTGGGGGCGAGATTGGCACCATATATTTT. Its protein is CASSVGGEIGTIYF.

The chain employs TRBV5-6 and TRBJ1-1; D is unclear. V gave up 5 bases and J gave up 3 bases, with 14 bases separating them. Per the germline V gene, CDR1 is SGHDT and CDR2 is YYEEEE. This CDR3 spans 14 amino acids. This CDR3 is CASRSFGGDTEAFF. The CDR3 DNA follows: TGTGCCAGCAGATCGTTTGGCGGGGACACTGAAGCTTTCTTT.

The J gene is TRBJ2-5, the V gene TRBV5-1; D is uncertain. The CDR3 consists of 12 residues. CDR1 is SGHRS and CDR2 is YFSETQ in the germline V gene. V lost 0 bases to trimming and J lost 5 bases, with 5 bases between them. The CDR3 here is CASSLDGETQYF. Written as DNA, the CDR3 is TGCGCCAGCAGCTTGGATGGGGAGACCCAGTACTTC. Variable domain in full (rest from reference TRBV5-1 and TRBJ2-5): KAGVTQTPRYLIKTRGQQVTLSCSPISGHRSVSWYQQTPGQGLQFLFEYFSETQRNKGNFPGRFSGRQFSNSRSEMNVSTLELGDSALYLCASSLDGETQYFGPGTRLLVL.

The CDR3 here is CASSRGADQGAFF. As DNA, the CDR3 is TGTGCCAGCAGCCGGGGTGCGGACCAGGGTGCTTTCTTT. The V gene is TRBV5-4, the J gene TRBJ1-1; D may be TRBD1 (5 bases). The length of the CDR3 is 13 residues. V was trimmed by 4 bases and J by 11 bases, leaving 18 bases between them. CDR1 and CDR2 from the germline V gene are SGHNT and YYREEE (reference sequence).

The genes are TRBV19 and TRBJ2-7; 8 bases line up with TRBD1. The CDR3 loop spans 13 amino acids. V lost 6 bases to trimming and J lost 7 bases; unmatched junction nucleotides: 8. CDR1 and CDR2 from the germline V gene are LNHDA and SQIVND (reference sequence). The CDR3 bases are TGTGCCAGTAGAAGAGGACAGGGATGGGAGCAGTACTTC. It encodes CASRRGQGWEQYF. The variable domain in full, with the rest retrieved from reference TRBV19 and TRBJ2-7, is DGGITQSPKYLFRKEGQNVTLSCEQNLNHDAMYWYRQDPGQGLRLIYYSQIVNDFQKGDIAEGYSVSREKKESFPLTVTSAQKNPTAFYLCASRRGQGWEQYFGPGTRLTVT.

The V call is TRBV5-6, the J call TRBJ2-7; TRBD1 agrees at 8 bases. V lost 1 base to trimming and J lost 3 bases; unmatched junction nucleotides: 0. Germline V CDR1 and CDR2: SGHDT, YYEEEE. The length of the CDR3 is 13 residues. CDR3 protein: CASSLTGGYEQYF. The CDR3 bases are TGTGCCAGCAGCTTGACAGGGGGCTACGAGCAGTACTTC.

The chain combines TRBV19 with TRBJ1-2; D possibly corresponds to TRBD1 (5 bases). The CDR3 contains 15 residues. The V end lost 3 bases, the J end lost 8 bases, and 19 bases lay between the germline ends. CDR1 is LNHDA, CDR2 SQIVND, per germline (reference sequence). The CDR3 reads CASSIPPVGGEGYTF. CDR3 bases: TGTGCCAGTAGTATTCCCCCGGTTGGAGGGGAAGGCTACACCTTC.

The V and J genes are TRBV27 and TRBJ1-5, with D unresolved. Germline CDR1 MNHEY, CDR2 SMNVEV (reference sequence). CDR3 length: 17 residues. The V end was cut by 0 bases, the J end by 1 base, with 13 bases between. The CDR3 loop reads CASSLSPPEISNQPQHF. The DNA for the CDR3 is TGTGCCAGCAGTTTATCCCCGCCAGAAATAAGCAATCAGCCCCAGCATTTT.

The V gene is TRBV5-1, the J gene TRBJ2-1; 13 positions agree with TRBD2. This CDR3 comprises 18 residues. Germline assignment: CDR1 SGHRS and CDR2 YFSETQ. Trimming cost V 4 bases and J 4 bases; bases outside gene matches: 11. The CDR3 DNA follows: TGCGCCAGCAGCCCCTGGGGGACTAGCGGGATGGTTTACAATGAGCAGTTCTTC. Its protein product is CASSPWGTSGMVYNEQFF.

The J gene is TRBJ1-2, the V gene TRBV6-6, with TRBD1 matching over 11 bases. There are 16 residues in the CDR3. Germline trimming cut 7 bases from V and 0 bases from J; bases unmatched to any gene: 7. Germline CDR1 is MNHNY and CDR2 is SVGAGI (reference sequence). The CDR3 here is CASTSGQGAANYGYTF. As DNA, the CDR3 is TGTGCCAGCACCTCAGGACAGGGGGCCGCTAACTATGGCTACACCTTC.

CDR3 in amino acids: CASSTGPATDTQYF. CDR3 coding DNA: TGTGCCAGTAGTACCGGACCCGCCACAGATACGCAGTATTTT. The genes are TRBV19 and TRBJ2-3; no definite D call. The germline CDR1 and CDR2 sequences are LNHDA and SQIVND (reference sequence). The CDR3 extends over 14 amino acids. Between the trimmed V and J ends, which lost 4 bases and 2 bases, there was a span of 10 bases.

For this clone: Other DNA sequences in the same sample also yield this CDR3. This sequence joins TRBV5-6 and TRBJ1-4; D uncertain. V was cut by 1 base and J by 8 bases, with 6 bases left in between. The V gene's germline CDR1 is SGHDT and CDR2 YYEEEE. The CDR3 contains 12 residues. The CDR3 sequence: CASSLRREKLFF. The CDR3 region has the DNA TGTGCCAGCAGCTTGAGACGGGAAAAACTGTTTTTT. The full variable domain, its missing parts supplied by reference TRBV5-6 and TRBJ1-4, is DAGVTQSPTHLIKTRGQQVTLRCSPKSGHDTVSWYQQALGQGPQFIFQYYEEEERQRGNFPDRFSGHQFPNYSSELNVNALLLGDSALYLCASSLRREKLFFGSGTQLSVL.

With respect to this clone: At one end, the junction sequence differs from germline, possibly due to a read error. This rearrangement joins TRBV7-7 to TRBJ1-4, with no clear D. The CDR3 runs 15 residues. The germline gives CDR1 SSHAT, CDR2 FNYEAQ (reference sequence). CDR3 DNA: TGTGCTAGCAGCTCAATCAAGGTACTTTGCGAAAAACTGTTTTTT. This codes for CASSSIKVLCEKLFF.

The chain links TRBV30 to TRBJ1-5, with D unclear. The germline gives CDR1 GTSNPN, CDR2 SVGIG (reference sequence). Trimming removed 0 bases from V and 2 bases from J, with 8 bases in between. The CDR3 consists of 14 residues. CDR3 region: CAWSVKGGNQPQHF. In nucleotides, the CDR3 is TGTGCCTGGAGTGTAAAGGGAGGCAATCAGCCCCAGCATTTT.

The chain links TRBV9 to TRBJ2-1, with D perhaps TRBD2 (6 bases). Germline V lookup: CDR1 SGDLS, CDR2 YYNGEE. The CDR3 extends over 16 amino acids. The germline V and J ends were trimmed by 4 bases and 4 bases, with 18 bases remaining between them. The CDR3 reads CASSPLGGEIYNEQFF. Written as DNA, the CDR3 is TGTGCCAGCAGCCCCTTGGGCGGGGAAATATACAATGAGCAGTTCTTC.

The chain couples TRBV20-1 to TRBJ2-1; no firm D call. Germline CDR1 reads DFQATT; CDR2 reads SNEGSKA (reference sequence). This CDR3 comprises 10 residues. Between the trimmed V and J ends, which lost 6 bases and 9 bases, there was a span of 9 bases. The DNA for the CDR3 is TGCAGTGCAACCACGGGTGAGCAGTTCTTC. Encoded protein: CSATTGEQFF.

CDR3 nucleotides: TGTGCCAGCAGTCAGACCGGGACAGGGGAGGCTTTCTTT. It translates to CASSQTGTGEAFF. J is TRBJ1-1 and V is TRBV7-2, with TRBD1 matching 10 bases. The junction had 9 bases not matched to a gene; V was cut back by 6 bases and J by 11 bases. CDR3 length: 13 amino acids. CDR1 is SGHTA, CDR2 FQGNSA, per germline.

This chain joins TRBV9 and TRBJ2-1; D is ambiguous. Germline lookup yields CDR1 SGDLS and CDR2 YYNGEE. V was clipped by 0 bases and J by 3 bases, with 7 bases between them. This CDR3 spans 14 amino acids. The CDR3 spells CASSVGAGYNEQFF. The DNA for the CDR3 is TGTGCCAGCAGCGTAGGGGCAGGCTACAATGAGCAGTTCTTC.

This clone was counted only a few times. This chain joins TRBV30 and TRBJ1-5, with 7 bases that match TRBD1. Germline V lookup: CDR1 GTSNPN, CDR2 SVGIG (reference sequence). With V trimmed by 3 bases and J by 2 bases, 13 bases remained unmatched. The CDR3 is made up of 17 amino acids. The DNA of the CDR3 is TGTGCCTGGAGCCCCCGCGAGACAGGGCGTGGCAATCAGCCCCAGCATTTT. This translates into CAWSPRETGRGNQPQHF.

This rearrangement joins TRBV30 to TRBJ1-2; 7 nucleotides match TRBD1. Germline CDR1 is GTSNPN and CDR2 is SVGIG (reference sequence). This CDR3 is built from 13 residues. V lost 0 bases and J lost 8; bases outside the gene matches: 6. The CDR3 coding sequence is TGTGCCTGGAGTGTACGGCAGGGGGGCGGCTACACCTTC. Translated: CAWSVRQGGGYTF.